This TCR beta chain was obtained from a study of blood T cell repertoires in COVID-19. Study-wide context: PBMCs, B-cell-depleted T cells, or T cells provided the cDNA or gDNA that made up the material.

Clones were read by immunoSEQ multiplex PCR, and TCRdb kept only the in-frame ones, dropping some. The sample yields about 210,000 clones, 80% to 90% seen once. Participant age was roughly 18 to 89 years, and participants resided in about two dozen US areas. Looked up from germline, CDR1 is SGHRS and CDR2 is YFSETQ. Trimming removed 0 bases at V and 4 bases at J, with 10 bases between. The CDR3 length is 14 residues. The sequenced sample consisted of PBMCs or T cells enriched from blood (not recorded which). The receptor was derived from a man between 18 and 35 years old with acute COVID-19. The rearrangement uses TRBV5-1 and TRBJ1-1, with D possibly matching TRBD1 (6 bases). The CDR3 sequence: CASSLDRVTTEAFF. In DNA, the CDR3 is TGCGCCAGCAGCTTGGACAGGGTAACCACTGAAGCTTTCTTT.